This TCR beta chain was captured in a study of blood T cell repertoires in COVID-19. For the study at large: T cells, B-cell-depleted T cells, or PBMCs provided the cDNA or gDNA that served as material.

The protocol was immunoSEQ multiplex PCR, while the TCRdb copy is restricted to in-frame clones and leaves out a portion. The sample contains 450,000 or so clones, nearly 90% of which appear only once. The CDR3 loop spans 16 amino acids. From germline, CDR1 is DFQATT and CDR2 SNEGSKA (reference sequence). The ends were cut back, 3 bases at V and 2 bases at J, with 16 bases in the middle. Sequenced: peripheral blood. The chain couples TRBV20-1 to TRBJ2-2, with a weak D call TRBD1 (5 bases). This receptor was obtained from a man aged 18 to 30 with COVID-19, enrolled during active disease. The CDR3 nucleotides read TGCAGTGCTAGTATAATAGGGCAGGGTAACACCGGGGAGCTGTTTTTT. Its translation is CSASIIGQGNTGELFF.